This T cell receptor beta chain derives from a study of shared clonotypes between healthy human individuals. Naive CD8 cells comprised CD45RO-negative, CCR7-positively selected cells, excluding terminally differentiated effector memory CD45RA+ cells. Assay used: immunoSEQ multiplex PCR; TCRdb lists only in-frame clones, some missing. This sample has some 2 million clones, with approximately 94% found just once. Notes on this clone: The antigen is undetermined.

Findings of the study overall: Naive subsets generally exceeded memory subsets in estimated richness.

The germline gives CDR1 ENHRY, CDR2 SYGVKD. V was shortened by 1 base and J by 7 bases, with 7 bases between the two germline ends. This CDR3 comprises 12 residues. The sample consisted of naive CD8+ T cells sorted from blood. This chain uses TRBV10-3 with TRBJ1-1; the D is unclear. The TCR was taken from a man aged 18 to 29 in good health. CDR3 sequence (DNA): TGTGCCATCAGTGAGTGGACTAATGAAGCTTTCTTT. Its protein is CAISEWTNEAFF.